These T cell receptor beta chains were read from a single sample in a study of cytomegalovirus exposure and HLA in healthy donors. Clones were sequenced by immunoSEQ multiplex PCR, and TCRdb holds only the in-frame ones, with some missing. The sample comprises about 100,000 clones, 9.5% to 13% of which are singletons, and 5.8% rests with the top ten. The sequenced sample consisted of PBMCs. These receptors were obtained from a middle-aged man in good health and CMV-seropositive. The CDR3 runs from the conserved cysteine through the conserved F or W. Each record gives: clone size, J gene, D gene, V gene, CDR3 DNA, CDR3 protein. The D gene is left open where the match is weak. Clone size is shown for a subset of rows, as once, few, many or a class of expanded clone.

few	TRBJ2-1	TRBD2	TRBV7-3	TGTGCCAGCAGGATCGCTAGCGGGAGCGGAGAGCAGTTCTTC	CASRIASGSGEQFF
.	TRBJ2-7	.	TRBV18	TGTGCCAGCTCACCACCGTCTAGCCGAACCTACGAGCAGTACTTC	CASSPPSSRTYEQYF
few	TRBJ2-7	TRBD2	TRBV10-3	TGTGCCATCAGTGGAAAAGGACTAGCGGGAGGTACCAACGACGAGCAGTACTTC	CAISGKGLAGGTNDEQYF
.	TRBJ2-5	TRBD2	TRBV5-1	TGCGCCAGCAGCCCTGGACTAGCGGGAGTGGAGACCCAGTACTTC	CASSPGLAGVETQYF
few	TRBJ2-1	.	TRBV28	TGTGCCAGCAGTCTGACTAGTCCTGAAGTGGATGAGCAGTTCTTC	CASSLTSPEVDEQFF
.	TRBJ1-2	.	TRBV30	TGTGCCTGGAATAAGGACACCTTCTATGGCTACACCTTC	CAWNKDTFYGYTF
few	TRBJ2-1	TRBD1	TRBV5-1	TGCGCCAGCAGCTTCCGGACAGGGGCTGGTGAGCAGTTCTTC	CASSFRTGAGEQFF
.	TRBJ2-1	.	TRBV6-8	TGTGCCAGCACGGGAAAAAGAGATAATGAGCAGTTCTTC	CASTGKRDNEQFF
many	TRBJ1-1	TRBD1	TRBV29-1	TGCAGCGTTGGACAGGGAAAGACTGAAGCTTTCTTT	CSVGQGKTEAFF
.	TRBJ1-4	TRBD1	TRBV9	TGTGCCAGCAGCCCTTTTGACAGGGTCGAAAAACTGTTTTTT	CASSPFDRVEKLFF
.	TRBJ2-1	TRBD2	TRBV6-1	TGTGCCAGCGAAGCAACGGGAGGGTCCTACAATGAGCAGTTCTTC	CASEATGGSYNEQFF
few	TRBJ1-1	TRBD1	TRBV11-1	TGTGCCAGCAGCGACCGACAGGGGGAAACTGAAGCTTTCTTT	CASSDRQGETEAFF
.	TRBJ2-7	TRBD1	TRBV27	TGTGCCAGCAGTTTATCGATCCGGACAGGAGCTTACGAGCAGTACTTC	CASSLSIRTGAYEQYF
few	TRBJ1-2	TRBD1	TRBV5-1	TGCGCCAGCAGCTCGGACAGGCCCTCTAACTATGGCTACACCTTC	CASSSDRPSNYGYTF
.	TRBJ2-7	TRBD2	TRBV4-1	TGCGCCAGCAGCCAAGGCGGGACTAGCGGGATTGGGGAGCAGTACTTC	CASSQGGTSGIGEQYF
.	TRBJ1-5	TRBD1	TRBV7-9	TGTGCCAGCAGCTTAGCGACAGGGGGCCCCAATCAGCCCCAGCATTTT	CASSLATGGPNQPQHF
few	TRBJ2-1	TRBD2	TRBV4-3	TGCGCCAGCAGCCAAGAAACTAGCGGGGAGGAGGAGCAGTTCTTC	CASSQETSGEEEQFF
few	TRBJ1-2	.	TRBV5-1	TGCGCCAGCAGCTTGGCTTTGGGAGCTAACTATGGCTACACCTTC	CASSLALGANYGYTF
few	TRBJ2-7	.	TRBV29-1	TGCAGCGCCGTCAGGTTGCAGTACTTC	CSAVRLQYF
.	TRBJ2-7	.	TRBV9	TGTGCCAGCAGCGCACAGGCCGGGGGCTACGAGCAGTACTTC	CASSAQAGGYEQYF
few	TRBJ2-6	TRBD1	TRBV13	TGTGCCAGCAGCTCCGGTAGGGACAGGAGCTCTGGGGCCAACGTCCTGACTTTC	CASSSGRDRSSGANVLTF
few	TRBJ2-1	TRBD2	TRBV28	TGTGCCAGCAGTTTCTCAGCGGGAGGCGGCGAGCAGTTCTTC	CASSFSAGGGEQFF
.	TRBJ2-7	.	TRBV4-1	TGCGCCAGCAGCCAAGATCCAGGGTCTTACGAGCAGTACTTC	CASSQDPGSYEQYF
.	TRBJ2-4	.	TRBV11-2	TGTGCCAGCAGCTTAGGGGGACTGGCATACTTC	CASSLGGLAYF
.	TRBJ2-3	.	TRBV14	TGTGCCAGCAGCCAAGGCTGGGGGCGACATTGGGGAACAGATACGCAGTATTTT	CASSQGWGRHWGTDTQYF
many	TRBJ2-5	TRBD1	TRBV7-9	TGTGCCAGCGGCTGGACAGGGGGGCAAGAGACCCAGTACTTC	CASGWTGGQETQYF
.	TRBJ2-3	.	TRBV6-5	TGTGCCAGCAGAAAAAACGGGGAAGGTACGCAGTATTTT	CASRKNGEGTQYF
.	TRBJ2-7	.	TRBV5-1	TGCGCCAGCAGCTTGGGACAGGTCGGCTACGAGCAGTACTTC	CASSLGQVGYEQYF
.	TRBJ2-2	.	TRBV28	TGTGCATCCAGGACAGTTAACACCGGGGAGCTGTTTTTT	CASRTVNTGELFF
few	TRBJ2-7	TRBD2	TRBV10-1	TGCGCCAGCAGTGAGGGGGACTGGGAGGGAACGACCTACGAGCAGTACTTC	CASSEGDWEGTTYEQYF
few	TRBJ2-3	TRBD2	TRBV19	TGTGCCAGTAGTAAACAGGCCTGGACTAGCGGGTCTACGCAGTATTTT	CASSKQAWTSGSTQYF
.	TRBJ2-7	TRBD1	TRBV7-8	TGTGCCAGCACCGGGGACAGCTCCTACGAGCAGTACTTC	CASTGDSSYEQYF
few	TRBJ2-1	.	TRBV10-2	TGCGCCAGCACGAGCGGCACATACAATGAGCAGTTCTTC	CASTSGTYNEQFF
.	TRBJ1-4	.	TRBV27	TGTGCCAGCAGAGCATCTCATGAAAAACTGTTTTTT	CASRASHEKLFF
.	TRBJ2-7	.	TRBV4-1	TGCGCCAGCAGCCAAGATCCGGGAGAGCACTACGAGCAGTACTTC	CASSQDPGEHYEQYF
.	TRBJ2-1	.	TRBV11-2	TGTGCCAGCAGCTTAGAGACTATGAGCTCCTACAATGAGCAGTTCTTC	CASSLETMSSYNEQFF
.	TRBJ1-6	.	TRBV9	TGTGCCAGCAGCCCCGACACCCAGTATAATTCACCCCTCCACTTT	CASSPDTQYNSPLHF
.	TRBJ1-5	.	TRBV6-5	TGTGCCAGCAGTGAAGAAGGGGTAGTACAGCCCCAGCATTTT	CASSEEGVVQPQHF
few	TRBJ1-5	.	TRBV5-8	TGTGCCAGCAGCTTGTTGCGGGGGAGACAGCCCCAGCATTTT	CASSLLRGRQPQHF
few	TRBJ2-7	TRBD1	TRBV11-1	TGTGCCAGCAGCTTTGACAGGGCCGAGCAGTACTTC	CASSFDRAEQYF
.	TRBJ2-7	.	TRBV2	TGTGCCAGCAAATCTATGGCGGACAACGAGCAGTACTTC	CASKSMADNEQYF
few	TRBJ2-1	TRBD2	TRBV19	TGTGCCAGTAGTATAGCCCTAGCGGGAGGGCCTAGCAATGAGCAGTTCTTC	CASSIALAGGPSNEQFF
few	TRBJ2-7	.	TRBV5-1	TGCGCCAGCAGCTGGGACTCTAGCAGGAGCTCCTACGAGCAGTACTTC	CASSWDSSRSSYEQYF
few	TRBJ2-1	.	TRBV7-9	TGTGCCAGCAGCTTAGATGCGGGACTGATGATCTTC	CASSLDAGLMIF
few	TRBJ1-5	TRBD1	TRBV28	TGTGCCAGCAGTTTACCCAGGGGGGGCAATCAGCCCCAGCATTTT	CASSLPRGGNQPQHF
few	TRBJ1-4	.	TRBV15	TGTGCCACCAGCAGAGAGGGAGGAACAACTAATGAAAAACTGTTTTTT	CATSREGGTTNEKLFF
few	TRBJ2-5	TRBD1	TRBV5-6	TGTGCCAGCAGCGGTCCAGGACAGGACTGGGGCGGGACCCAGTACTTC	CASSGPGQDWGGTQYF
.	TRBJ1-2	.	TRBV6-1	TGTGCCAGCAGTGAAGACAGGGTGGGCGGCTACACCTTC	CASSEDRVGGYTF
.	TRBJ2-2	TRBD2	TRBV7-2	TGTGCCAGCAGCTCTCTGGGACTAGCGGGAGGTAGCCGTATGGAGCTGTTTTTT	CASSSLGLAGGSRMELFF
few	TRBJ2-2	.	TRBV7-2	TGTGCCAGCAGCTTATTCGGTCCCGGGGAGCTGTTTTTT	CASSLFGPGELFF